The next 12 T cell receptor beta chains were all read from a single sample in a study of long-term antiretroviral therapy in people with HIV. Survey-level resolution applied to immunoSEQ assay v3.0. Clones were read by immunoSEQ multiplex PCR, and TCRdb kept only the in-frame ones, dropping some. The profile shows 39,000 or so clones, approximately 80% of them singletons. Sample: unsorted PBMCs, taken 0.6 years after starting antiretroviral therapy. These receptors came from a man aged 18 to 35 with HIV.

The CDR3 region has the DNA TGTGCCAGCAGCCGCGGACTAGCGGAGACCCAGTACTTC. Translation: CASSRGLAETQYF. The chain couples TRBV7-2 to TRBJ2-5; 9 nucleotides align to TRBD2. The J segment lost 5 bases and the V segment lost 5 bases, leaving 3 bases of the junction unmatched. The V gene's germline CDR1 is SGHTA and CDR2 FQGNSA. The CDR3 totals 13 residues.

The chain couples TRBV5-4 to TRBJ2-2; D possibly corresponds to TRBD1 (5 bases). The length of the CDR3 is 17 residues. V was cut by 7 bases and J by 1 base, with 20 bases left in between. Germline V lookup: CDR1 SGHNT, CDR2 YYREEE (reference sequence). The CDR3 region is CASQPRGSTQNTGELFF. As DNA, the CDR3 is TGTGCCAGCCAACCTAGGGGTAGCACGCAGAACACCGGGGAGCTGTTTTTT.

The chain carries TRBV29-1 and TRBJ2-1; D gene unclear. V lost 4 bases and J lost 7, with 5 bases in between. The germline V gene has CDR1 SQVTM and CDR2 ANQGSEA. CDR3 size: 10 residues. CDR3 region: CSVASNEQFF. Written as DNA, the CDR3 is TGCAGCGTTGCAAGTAATGAGCAGTTCTTC.

V usage is TRBV5-5 and J usage is TRBJ2-1, with D perhaps TRBD1 (5 bases). V lost 2 bases and J 8 bases, leaving 17 bases between the germline ends. The CDR3 runs to 15 residues. CDR1 and CDR2 from the germline V gene are SGHKS and YYEKEE (reference sequence). The CDR3 nucleotides read TGTGCCAGCAGCTTCCTACCAGGGTCTAACTATGAGCAGTTCTTC. Its translation: CASSFLPGSNYEQFF.

The chain employs TRBV5-1 and TRBJ1-2; D ambiguous. Trimming left V 1 base short and J 6 bases short, with 10 bases between. The V gene's germline CDR1 is SGHRS and CDR2 YFSETQ. The CDR3 runs 13 residues. The CDR3: CASSLYGENGYTF. The CDR3 nucleotides are TGCGCCAGCAGCTTGTACGGGGAGAATGGCTACACCTTC.

The gene calls are TRBV30 and TRBJ2-1; 16 bases are a match to TRBD2. CDR3 size: 14 residues. Germline lookup yields CDR1 GTSNPN and CDR2 SVGIG (reference sequence). The V segment lost 2 bases and the J segment 15 bases; nucleotides outside the gene matches: 7. Written as DNA, the CDR3 is TGTGCCTGGAGTTCCGGGACTAGCGGGAGGGATGGGTTCTTC. Translating gives CAWSSGTSGRDGFF.

This clone was recorded a few times. The gene calls are TRBV27 and TRBJ2-7; 7 nucleotides line up with TRBD2. This CDR3 contains 13 residues. The V gene's germline CDR1 is MNHEY and CDR2 SMNVEV (reference sequence). V shed 6 bases and J 4 bases; nucleotides not matched to a gene: 6. The DNA for the CDR3 is TGTGCCAGCAGACGGGAGGACACTTACGAGCAGTACTTC. This sequence encodes CASRREDTYEQYF.

The CDR3 reads CASSPWGQGIEKLFF. CDR3 nucleotide sequence: TGTGCCAGCAGCCCCTGGGGACAGGGAATTGAAAAACTGTTTTTT. The genes are TRBV5-4 and TRBJ1-4; 9 bases match TRBD1. The germline gives CDR1 SGHNT, CDR2 YYREEE (reference sequence). This CDR3 is built from 15 residues. Losses at the gene ends were 4 bases for V and 7 bases for J; bases not matched to a gene: 8. The entire variable domain, with the rest obtained from reference TRBV5-4 and TRBJ1-4, is as follows: ETGVTQSPTHLIKTRGQQVTLRCSSQSGHNTVSWYQQALGQGPQFIFQYYREEENGRGNFPPRFSGLQFPNYSSELNVNALELDDSALYLCASSPWGQGIEKLFFGSGTQLSVL.

V gene TRBV2 combines with J gene TRBJ2-4; 9 bases fit TRBD1. Germline V gives CDR1 SNHLY, CDR2 FYNNEI. The CDR3 loop spans 14 amino acids. J lost 4 bases, V lost 7 bases, and 5 bases had no gene match. This CDR3 reads CASTTGQGKNIQYF. Written as DNA, the CDR3 is TGTGCCAGCACAACCGGACAGGGGAAAAACATTCAGTACTTC.

The chain employs TRBV30 and TRBJ1-3; D gene ambiguous. The CDR3 is 13 residues long. V was cut by 2 bases and J by 1 base, with 6 bases left in between. CDR1 is GTSNPN and CDR2 is SVGIG in the germline V gene (reference sequence). The CDR3 DNA reads as TGTGCCTGGAGTTACGGGTCTGGAAACACCATATATTTT. Encoded protein: CAWSYGSGNTIYF.

The J gene is TRBJ2-7, the V gene TRBV19; TRBD1 is a possible D gene (5 bases). Germline V gene lookup returns CDR1 LNHDA and CDR2 SQIVND (reference sequence). The CDR3 totals 15 residues. The germline V and J ends were trimmed by 5 bases and 3 bases, with 17 bases remaining between them. The CDR3 here is CASSLGMGPYYEQYF. CDR3 DNA: TGTGCCAGTAGTCTGGGCATGGGGCCCTACTACGAGCAGTACTTC.

The rearrangement links TRBV11-2 to TRBJ1-1; tentatively, D is TRBD1 (6 bases). Germline V gives CDR1 SGHAT, CDR2 FQNNGV. The CDR3 extends over 15 amino acids. V was shortened by 5 bases and J by 0 bases, with 13 bases between the two germline ends. This CDR3 is CASSRGGRMNTEAFF. The CDR3 DNA follows: TGTGCCAGCAGCAGGGGGGGCCGGATGAACACTGAAGCTTTCTTT.